The 23 T cell receptor beta chains given below trace back to one sample, sequenced in a study of human T cells and chemical hapten exposure. TCRdb reanalysed the RACE reads using MiXCR and keeps one entry per CDR3 protein. The table has around 380,000 distinct CDR3 sequences, about 4.4% seen once. Time point reported: patch test 1, 2 weeks after DPC sensitization. Treatment meaning: therapeutic diphenylcyclopropenone sensitization with weekly scalp DPC. The sample was whole blood, taken in connection with sensitization to the hapten diphenylcyclopropenone (DPC). Every receptor here comes from a woman aged 45 to 65 with alopecia areata. Some clones in this sample may be carry-over from other donors' samples.

This clonotype was found many times. CDR3: CASSVGGGGTDTQYF. The DNA for the CDR3 is TGTGCCAGCAGCGTTGGGGGCGGGGGCACAGATACGCAGTATTTT. V is TRBV9 and J is TRBJ2-3; the D gene could be TRBD1 or TRBD2 (6 bases each). The germline V and J ends were trimmed by 2 bases and 1 base, with 11 bases remaining between them. The CDR3 is 15 amino acids. Germline lookup yields CDR1 SGDLS and CDR2 YYNGEE.

This clonotype appeared a few times. The V call is TRBV14, the J call TRBJ2-5; 7 positions agree with TRBD1. The germline V gene has CDR1 SGHDN and CDR2 FVKESK. This CDR3 spans 14 amino acids. The trim removed 4 bases at V and 5 bases at J, leaving 7 bases unmatched. The CDR3 here is CASSLGTVAETQYF. CDR3 coding DNA: TGTGCCAGCAGCCTGGGGACAGTTGCGGAGACCCAGTACTTC.

This clonotype was seen many times. The rearrangement links TRBV6-4 to TRBJ1-2; 10 bases line up with TRBD1. The junction had 4 bases not matched to a gene; V was cut back by 5 bases and J by 4 bases. This CDR3 comprises 14 residues. CDR1 is MRHNA, CDR2 SNTAGT, per germline. The CDR3 sequence is CASSPGQGIYGYTF. CDR3 sequence (DNA): TGTGCCAGCAGTCCGGGACAGGGGATCTATGGCTACACCTTC.

This clonotype was detected only a few times. V and J are TRBV21-1 and TRBJ2-3; the DNA was not compared with TRBD1, the D call given in the table. TRBV21-1 is listed as a pseudogene. This CDR3 has 15 amino acids. DNA of the CDR3: TGTGCCAGCAGTCCGGGACCGTTCATTACAGATACGCAGTATTTT. Its protein is CASSPGPFITDTQYF.

Ten or more counts support this clonotype. V gene TRBV9 combines with J gene TRBJ2-7; D gene ambiguous. Looked up from germline, CDR1 is SGDLS and CDR2 is YYNGEE. The CDR3 runs to 14 residues. V was trimmed by 0 bases and J by 0 bases, leaving 7 bases between them. CDR3 amino acids: CASSVEQFSYEQYF. The CDR3 DNA follows: TGTGCCAGCAGCGTAGAACAGTTCTCCTACGAGCAGTACTTC. Full variable domain (remainder filled in from reference TRBV9 and TRBJ2-7): DSGVTQTPKHLITATGQRVTLRCSPRSGDLSVYWYQQSLDQGLQFLIQYYNGEERAKGNILERFSAQQFPDLHSELNLSSLELGDSALYFCASSVEQFSYEQYFGPGTRLTVT.

This clonotype appeared many times. V gene TRBV5-5 combines with J gene TRBJ1-5; no clear D gene. Germline V CDR1 and CDR2: SGHKS, YYEKEE (reference sequence). CDR3 length equals 16 residues. V was clipped by 2 bases and J by 3 bases, with 15 bases between them. The CDR3 region is CASSFRARQVNQPQHF. Here the CDR3 DNA reads TGTGCCAGCAGCTTTCGCGCGAGGCAGGTCAATCAGCCCCAGCATTTT.

This clonotype was counted ten times or more. CDR3 sequence (DNA): TGTGCCAGCAGCAACGACCCGGACAGGGGGGGTTTCACAGATACGCAGTATTTT. Protein: CASSNDPDRGGFTDTQYF. V is TRBV9 and J is TRBJ2-3; 10 nucleotides align to TRBD1. The CDR3 extends over 18 amino acids. With 4 bases clipped from V and 2 bases from J, the junction kept 13 bases outside the gene matches. The germline CDR1 and CDR2 sequences are SGDLS and YYNGEE.

Many counts were recorded for this clonotype. The chain joins TRBV29-1 to TRBJ2-2; 7 bases agree with TRBD2. CDR3 length: 11 residues. CDR1 and CDR2 from the germline V gene are SQVTM and ANQGSEA. CDR3 residues: CSGRTNGELFF. For the CDR3, the DNA is TGCTCCGGGAGGACGAACGGGGAGCTGTTTTTT.

This clonotype was observed a few times. V is TRBV6-1 and J is TRBJ1-5; 7 bases align to TRBD1. Losses at the gene ends were 6 bases for V and 4 bases for J; bases not matched to a gene: 9. The CDR3 spans 15 residues. Germline-derived CDR1 and CDR2 are MNHNS and SASEGT. CDR3 nucleotide sequence: TGTGCCAGCAGAGCCACAGGGGATTGGAATCAGCCCCAGCATTTT. Translation: CASRATGDWNQPQHF.

This clonotype was seen many times. The J gene is TRBJ2-1, the V gene TRBV6-1; D ambiguous. V lost 2 bases and J 6 bases, leaving 14 bases between the germline ends. Germline-derived CDR1 and CDR2 are MNHNS and SASEGT. The CDR3 runs 15 residues. The CDR3, as DNA: TGTGCCAGCAGTGAACGCATAGATGGGTCCAATGAGCAGTTCTTC. Its protein is CASSERIDGSNEQFF.

The CDR3 DNA reads as TGTGCCAGCAGTTTAGAGGGCGGAGTCTACGAGCAGTACTTC. Protein sequence: CASSLEGGVYEQYF. J is TRBJ2-7 and V is TRBV12-3 or TRBV12-4; D remains unclear. V shed 1 base and J shed 3 bases, with 10 bases lying between them. The CDR3 sequence is 14 residues long.

This clonotype has ten or more counts. The chain employs TRBV6-2 or TRBV6-3 and TRBJ2-3; perhaps TRBD2 as D (5 bases). With 6 bases removed from V and 0 bases from J, the gap between germline ends came to 7 bases. Germline lookup yields CDR1 MNHEY and CDR2 SVGEGT. The CDR3 has 13 amino acids. Written as DNA, the CDR3 is TGTGCCAGCAGCCAGCGGAGCACAGATACGCAGTATTTT. Encoded protein: CASSQRSTDTQYF.

This clonotype was counted at least ten times. The chain employs TRBV28 and TRBJ2-3; no reliable D call. CDR1 and CDR2 from the germline V gene are MDHEN and SYDVKM. The CDR3 has 14 residues. The V end lost 2 bases, the J end lost 3 bases, and 9 bases lay between the germline ends. The CDR3 is CASSLPRRTDTQYF. For the CDR3, the DNA is TGTGCCAGCAGTTTACCCCGAAGGACAGATACGCAGTATTTT.

This clonotype was detected a few times. This rearrangement joins TRBV7-3 to TRBJ2-7; 14 nucleotides agree with TRBD2. This CDR3 has 17 residues. With 5 bases clipped from V and 7 bases from J, the junction kept 13 bases outside the gene matches. Germline V gene sequence: CDR1 SGHTA, CDR2 FQGTGA. DNA of the CDR3: TGTGCCAGCAGCCCGTCGGGACTAGCGGGGGCTAACGGAGAGCAGTACTTC. Its translation is CASSPSGLAGANGEQYF. Variable domain in full (rest from reference TRBV7-3 and TRBJ2-7): GAGVSQTPSNKVTEKGKYVELRCDPISGHTALYWYRQSLGQGPEFLIYFQGTGAADDSGLPNDRFFAVRPEGSVSTLKIQRTERGDSAVYLCASSPSGLAGANGEQYFGPGTRLTVT.

V is TRBV11-1 and J is TRBJ1-6; D is unclear. V gave up 2 bases and J gave up 7 bases, with 9 bases separating them. The V gene's germline CDR1 is SGHAT and CDR2 FQDESV (reference sequence). The CDR3 runs 14 residues. CDR3 sequence reads: CASSLQAGNSPLHF. Here the CDR3 DNA reads TGTGCCAGCAGCTTACAGGCGGGCAATTCACCCCTCCACTTT.

The V gene is TRBV28, the J gene TRBJ2-4; D may be TRBD2 (6 bases). The germline CDR1 and CDR2 sequences are MDHEN and SYDVKM. V was trimmed by 8 bases and J by 0 bases, leaving 8 bases between them. This CDR3 comprises 13 residues. The CDR3 DNA reads as TGTGCCAGCGGGGAGGAAGCCAAAAACATTCAGTACTTC. As protein: CASGEEAKNIQYF.

This clonotype was detected many times. The rearrangement joins TRBV11-2 to TRBJ2-4, with a tentative D call TRBD2 (6 bases). CDR1 is SGHAT, CDR2 FQNNGV, per germline. This CDR3 region has 14 residues. Trimming removed 1 base at V and 6 bases at J, with 10 bases between. The CDR3 spells CASSLGSSANIQYF. CDR3 DNA: TGTGCCAGCAGCTTAGGGTCTAGCGCAAACATTCAGTACTTC.

As for this clonotype: A junction end diverges from the germline sequence, so it may reflect a read error. V gene TRBV6-5 combines with J gene TRBJ1-1; D is undetermined. The CDR3 totals 14 residues. Germline assignment: CDR1 MNHEY and CDR2 SVGAGI. CDR3 in DNA: TGTGCCAGCAATTACAGACGGTTAAACACTGAAGCTTTCTTT. Translating it yields CASNYRRLNTEAFF.

This clonotype was counted many times. The chain couples TRBV12-3 or TRBV12-4 to TRBJ1-3; D may be TRBD1 (5 bases). V was cut by 6 bases and J by 0 bases, with 9 bases left in between. This CDR3 is 14 amino acids long. DNA of the CDR3: TGTGCCAGCAGCCAGGGTCCCTCTGGAAACACCATATATTTT. Translating it yields CASSQGPSGNTIYF.

CDR3 sequence reads: CSATAGGWGSYNEQFF. CDR3 DNA sequence: TGCAGTGCTACGGCGGGAGGTTGGGGGAGCTACAATGAGCAGTTCTTC. The rearrangement uses TRBV20-1 and TRBJ2-1; TRBD2 aligns across 8 bases. The V gene end was trimmed by 4 bases and the J gene end by 3 bases; junction bases not matched to a gene: 11. CDR3 size: 16 residues. Germline V gives CDR1 DFQATT, CDR2 SNEGSKA (reference sequence).

This clonotype was picked up many times. The chain links TRBV10-3 to TRBJ1-3; weak D call: TRBD1 (5 bases). Germline CDR1 and CDR2: ENHRY and SYGVKD. The CDR3 is 14 amino acids. V gave up 7 bases and J gave up 4 bases, with 14 bases separating them. CDR3 protein: CAITSTGGGNTIYF. For the CDR3, the DNA is TGTGCCATCACCTCCACAGGTGGAGGAAACACCATATATTTT.

This clonotype was detected many times. The chain links TRBV4-2 to TRBJ2-3; TRBD2 is a possible D gene (6 bases). The V gene lost 5 bases and the J gene lost 0 bases, with 18 bases spanning the gap. Germline CDR1 LGHNA, CDR2 YNFKEQ. The CDR3 sequence is 17 residues long. CDR3: CASSTRDSGISTDTQYF. DNA of the CDR3: TGTGCCAGCAGCACCCGCGATAGCGGCATTAGCACAGATACGCAGTATTTT.

This clonotype was picked up a small number of times. The rearrangement uses TRBV5-6 and TRBJ1-2; TRBD1 matches 7 bases. The germline gives CDR1 SGHDT, CDR2 YYEEEE. Trimming took 2 bases from V and 6 from J; bases not matched to a gene: 4. The CDR3 sequence is 13 residues long. In nucleotides, the CDR3 is TGTGCCAGCAGCTTCCCGACAGGGAATGGCTACACCTTC. Encoded protein: CASSFPTGNGYTF. The full variable domain, rest sourced from reference TRBV5-6 and TRBJ1-2, is DAGVTQSPTHLIKTRGQQVTLRCSPKSGHDTVSWYQQALGQGPQFIFQYYEEEERQRGNFPDRFSGHQFPNYSSELNVNALLLGDSALYLCASSFPTGNGYTFGSGTRLTVV.